A selection of T cell receptor beta chains follows, all from one sample in a study of cytotoxic CD8 clonotypes in ibrutinib-treated CLL. Libraries were prepared by immunoSEQ multiplex PCR; TCRdb keeps only in-frame clonotypes and omits some of them. This sample yields fewer than 90,000 clones, of which just over 85% are seen a single time; around 5% belongs to the top ten. Sequencing used PBMCs, obtained before ibrutinib treatment. All receptors derive from a human donor with chronic lymphocytic leukemia. Each CDR3 is given with its conserved first and last residue. The D gene is left open where the match is weak. Clone size is shown for a subset of rows, as once, few, many or a class of expanded clone.

j_call,d_call,clone_size,v_call,cdr3_nt,cdr3_aa
TRBJ2-5,TRBD2,.,TRBV5-1,TGCGCCAGCAGCTTGGAACTAGCGGAAGAGACCCAGTACTTC,CASSLELAEETQYF
TRBJ2-1,TRBD1,.,TRBV6-5,TGTGCCAGCAGTTACTCGTGGACAGGGCATTATGAGCAGTTCTTC,CASSYSWTGHYEQFF
TRBJ1-2,.,.,TRBV27,TGTGCCAGCAGTTTATCGCGCAGATCTAACTATGGCTACACCTTC,CASSLSRRSNYGYTF
TRBJ2-3,.,.,TRBV7-3,TGTGCCAGCAGCCCGCAGGAGGGGCAAGGCAATACGCAGTATTTT,CASSPQEGQGNTQYF
TRBJ2-7,.,.,TRBV27,TGTGCCAGCAGTTGGAATAGGATCTACGAGCAGTACTTC,CASSWNRIYEQYF
TRBJ2-6,.,.,TRBV5-1,TGCGCCAGCAGCTTTCCAGGGTCTGGGGCCAACGTCCTGACTTTC,CASSFPGSGANVLTF
TRBJ2-1,.,.,TRBV29-1,TGCAGCGTTGAACTTCGCGGGACTTTCTACAATGAGCAGTTCTTC,CSVELRGTFYNEQFF
TRBJ2-4,.,.,TRBV28,TGTGCCAGCAGTTTATTACAGGGAGGAAACATTCAGTACTTC,CASSLLQGGNIQYF
TRBJ2-3,.,.,TRBV12-5,TGTGCTAGTGGTTTATGGTCTAGCACAGATACGCAGTATTTT,CASGLWSSTDTQYF
TRBJ1-2,TRBD1,.,TRBV6-5,TGTGCCAGCAGCCGGGGACAGCTTCTCCGTGGCTACACCTTC,CASSRGQLLRGYTF
TRBJ1-1,.,large,TRBV6-1,TGTGCCAGCAGTGCCTCAAACACTGAAGCTTTCTTT,CASSASNTEAFF
TRBJ1-5,TRBD1,.,TRBV19,TGTGCCAGTAGCCCGAGACAGGGACATCAGCCCCAGCATTTT,CASSPRQGHQPQHF
TRBJ1-2,.,.,TRBV9,TGTGCCAGCAGCAAAGACAGGTCGGAAGCCGGCTATGGCTACACCTTC,CASSKDRSEAGYGYTF
TRBJ2-4,.,.,TRBV19,TGTGCCAGTAGATCAGGGATTCTTCAGTACTTC,CASRSGILQYF
TRBJ1-1,.,.,TRBV19,TGTGCCAGTAATAGCCTGGGGGGTTGGGCTGAAGCTTTCTTT,CASNSLGGWAEAFF
TRBJ1-1,.,.,TRBV9,TGTGCCAGCAGCGTAGATATTGGGTTGCGAGCTTTCTTT,CASSVDIGLRAFF
TRBJ1-2,.,.,TRBV29-1,TGCAGCTTTACTTCCCCCACAGGCAACACCTTC,CSFTSPTGNTF
TRBJ2-1,TRBD2,few,TRBV2,TGTGCCAGCAGCCCGGGACTAGCGGGATCCAATGAGCAGTTCTTC,CASSPGLAGSNEQFF
TRBJ2-7,TRBD2,.,TRBV5-5,TGTGCCAGCAGCTTGGGGATACTAGCGGGAGAATACGAGCAGTACTTC,CASSLGILAGEYEQYF
TRBJ1-1,.,once,TRBV6-5,TGTGCCAGCAGTTACGATCGCTCCGTAACCCCTGAAGCTTTCTTT,CASSYDRSVTPEAFF
TRBJ1-5,.,.,TRBV7-2,TGTGCCAGCAGCTTGTTGACTAGCAATCAGCCCCAGCATTTT,CASSLLTSNQPQHF
TRBJ2-7,TRBD1,once,TRBV19,TGTGCCAGTAGTCGCGACAGGGGGTCGATCTACGAGCAGTACTTC,CASSRDRGSIYEQYF
TRBJ2-2,TRBD2,.,TRBV2,TGTGCCAGCAGTGATGGGACTAGCGGGGCCTACGGCGGGGAGCTGTTTTTT,CASSDGTSGAYGGELFF
TRBJ2-7,TRBD2,.,TRBV11-3,TGTGCCAGCAGCTTCGCTAGCGGGCCCCCCTACGAGCAGTACTTC,CASSFASGPPYEQYF
TRBJ2-2,.,.,TRBV28,TGTGCCAGCAGCTTGAACGAGGCCGGGGAGCTGTTTTTT,CASSLNEAGELFF
TRBJ2-1,.,.,TRBV7-3,TGTGCCAGCGGGGGACAAGGGGAGGGTGAGCAGTTCTTC,CASGGQGEGEQFF
TRBJ2-3,TRBD2,.,TRBV30,TGTGCCTGGAGTGTAATCTCCCCCTTAGGCGGGAGGGCAACAGATACGCAGTATTTT,CAWSVISPLGGRATDTQYF
TRBJ2-1,TRBD2,.,TRBV13,TGTGCCAGCAGCTTAACTAGCGGGAGAGTCCGTGAGCAGTTCTTC,CASSLTSGRVREQFF